This T cell receptor (beta chain) was recorded in a study of T cell changes during pregnancy in multiple sclerosis. The assay was immunoSEQ multiplex PCR, and TCRdb's table has in-frame clones only and misses some. The sample comprises over 50,000 clones, approximately 90% of which are singletons, and almost 0.9% rests with the top ten. Germline assignment: CDR1 MNHEY and CDR2 SVGAGI. This CDR3 is 13 amino acids long. V lost 0 bases and J 3 bases, leaving 6 bases between the germline ends. This TCR was recovered from a female donor in good health, enrolled as a control in a pregnancy study. The starting material was peripheral blood, obtained in the first trimester of pregnancy. The chain uses TRBV6-5 and TRBJ2-7; maybe TRBD1 (5 bases). The CDR3 is CASSYSRDYEQYF. CDR3 in DNA: TGTGCCAGCAGTTACTCCAGGGACTACGAGCAGTACTTC.